The 14 T cell receptor beta chains below all came from one sample that was sequenced in a study of blood T cell repertoires in COVID-19. Here immunoSEQ multiplex PCR was the method, and the copy in TCRdb shows in-frame clones only, minus some. The sample holds about 19,000 clones, roughly 88% seen once. The sample was peripheral blood. The receptors shown here come from a human donor in a cohort sampled during active COVID-19.

The chain is built from TRBV27 and TRBJ2-7; D possibly corresponds to TRBD1 (6 bases). Germline CDR1 and CDR2: MNHEY and SMNVEV (reference sequence). V was trimmed by 6 bases and J by 2 bases, leaving 17 bases between them. The CDR3 is made up of 15 amino acids. CDR3 amino acids: CASRPYRDNPYEQYF. In nucleotides, the CDR3 is TGTGCCAGCAGACCATATCGGGACAACCCCTACGAGCAGTACTTC.

About this clone: The sample contains more than one DNA sequence encoding this CDR3. This chain connects TRBV2 to TRBJ2-7, with D tentatively TRBD2 (6 bases). Germline CDR1 is SNHLY and CDR2 is FYNNEI. This CDR3 has 12 amino acids. Deletions cut 8 bases from V and 4 bases from J, with 12 bases between. The CDR3 protein is CASSVEGYEQYF. The CDR3 region has the DNA TGTGCCAGCTCCGTGGAGGGTTACGAGCAGTACTTC.

The chain combines TRBV4-1 with TRBJ1-1; D is unresolved. Germline CDR1 reads MGHRA; CDR2 reads YSYEKL. The CDR3 covers 15 residues. The V gene lost 1 base and the J gene lost 4 bases, with 13 bases spanning the gap. The chain's CDR3 is CASSQGLRGPTEAFF. The CDR3 DNA follows: TGCGCCAGCAGCCAAGGACTACGGGGTCCCACTGAAGCTTTCTTT.

The chain is built from TRBV10-1 and TRBJ2-3; D perhaps matches TRBD1 (5 bases). V lost 2 bases to trimming and J lost 6 bases, with 15 bases between them. This CDR3 has 15 amino acids. CDR1 and CDR2 from the germline V gene are WNHNN and SYGVQD (reference sequence). Written as DNA, the CDR3 is TGCGCCAGCAGTGAGGGGTCCAGGGCATGGGATACGCAGTATTTT. The encoded protein is CASSEGSRAWDTQYF.

The chain joins TRBV27 to TRBJ2-3, with D uncertain. V was shortened by 2 bases and J by 2 bases, with 8 bases between the two germline ends. The V gene's germline CDR1 is MNHEY and CDR2 SMNVEV (reference sequence). CDR3 size: 14 residues. The CDR3 bases are TGTGCCAGCAGTTTACCTTGGGCCACAGATACGCAGTATTTT. As protein: CASSLPWATDTQYF.

This rearrangement joins TRBV6-5 to TRBJ1-5, with 7 bases lining up with TRBD1. The germline V gene encodes CDR1 MNHEY and CDR2 SVGAGI. V lost 0 bases to trimming and J lost 6 bases; unmatched junction nucleotides: 5. This CDR3 is 15 amino acids long. The CDR3 DNA is TGTGCCAGCAGTTACTCGAGTAGGGACAGTCAGCCCCAGCATTTT. This codes for CASSYSSRDSQPQHF.

This clone occurred once. The chain combines TRBV29-1 with TRBJ2-1, with D tentatively TRBD2 (6 bases). The CDR3 totals 13 residues. V shed 1 base and J shed 10 bases, with 14 bases lying between them. Looked up from germline, CDR1 is SQVTM and CDR2 is ANQGSEA. The CDR3 loop is CSVEGLVSWEQFF. For the CDR3, the DNA is TGCAGCGTTGAAGGACTAGTTTCGTGGGAGCAGTTCTTC.

This chain connects TRBV15 to TRBJ2-2, with D possibly matching TRBD1 (6 bases). This CDR3 region has 14 residues. Germline V gene lookup returns CDR1 LNHNV and CDR2 YYDKDF (reference sequence). V was cut by 9 bases and J by 6 bases, with 17 bases left in between. This chain's CDR3 is CATRSRGSPGELFF. In nucleotides, the CDR3 is TGTGCCACGAGGTCCAGGGGTTCCCCCGGGGAGCTGTTTTTT.

The V call is TRBV9, the J call TRBJ2-5, with D possibly matching TRBD1 (6 bases). V was trimmed by 0 bases and J by 3 bases, leaving 15 bases between them. Germline V gene data show CDR1 as SGDLS and CDR2 as YYNGEE. The CDR3 extends over 16 amino acids. CDR3 nucleotide sequence: TGTGCCAGCAGCGTAGGGGCAGGGGCCACTAAAGAGACCCAGTACTTC. It specifies CASSVGAGATKETQYF.

The chain combines TRBV18 with TRBJ2-1; a weak D match, TRBD2 (6 bases). This CDR3 spans 17 amino acids. Germline CDR1 is KGHSH and CDR2 is LQKENI. The V gene lost 3 bases and the J gene lost 5 bases, with 20 bases spanning the gap. The CDR3 nucleotides read TGTGCCAGCTCACCGCCATGGGGGGTAGGAGGGAACAATGAGCAGTTCTTC. Its protein is CASSPPWGVGGNNEQFF. Based on the CDR3 plus reference TRBV18 and TRBJ2-1, the full variable domain is NAGVMQNPRHLVRRRGQEARLRCSPMKGHSHVYWYRQLPEEGLKFMVYLQKENIIDESGMPKERFSAEFPKEGPSILRIQQVVRGDSAAYFCASSPPWGVGGNNEQFFGPGTRLTVL.

The V and J genes are TRBV4-1 and TRBJ1-2; 8 nucleotides line up with TRBD1. V dropped 1 base and J dropped 2; count of bases not matched to a gene: 3. From germline, CDR1 is MGHRA and CDR2 YSYEKL. This CDR3 is 15 amino acids long. This chain's CDR3 is CASSQARTGNYGYTF. The CDR3 bases are TGCGCCAGCAGCCAAGCACGGACAGGGAACTATGGCTACACCTTC.

Sample share makes this clone medium-sized. One end of the junction does not line up with germline, which may come from a read error. The rearrangement uses TRBV7-7 and TRBJ1-3; D gene unclear. The CDR3 extends over 15 amino acids. In germline, CDR1 is SSHAT, CDR2 FNYEAQ (reference sequence). CDR3 loop: CASSLNGGSGNTIYF. Here the CDR3 DNA reads TGTGCTAGCAGCTTAAATGGAGGGTCTGGAAACACCATATATTTT.

This chain connects TRBV5-1 to TRBJ2-7, with D perhaps TRBD2 (5 bases). CDR1 and CDR2 from the germline V gene are SGHRS and YFSETQ. V was pared by 1 base and J by 5 bases, with 13 bases between. The CDR3 is made up of 14 amino acids. The CDR3 DNA reads as TGCGCCAGCAGCTTGCGGCTAGCTAGCCACGAGCAGTACTTC. It translates to CASSLRLASHEQYF.

The V gene is TRBV5-1, the J gene TRBJ2-7, with D perhaps TRBD1 (6 bases). Germline V lookup: CDR1 SGHRS, CDR2 YFSETQ. V gave up 5 bases and J gave up 0 bases, with 12 bases separating them. This CDR3 contains 14 residues. The CDR3 nucleotides are TGCGCCAGCAGTTCCGACAGGCTCTCCTACGAGCAGTACTTC. Translation: CASSSDRLSYEQYF. The whole variable domain, filled in from reference TRBV5-1 and TRBJ2-7, reads KAGVTQTPRYLIKTRGQQVTLSCSPISGHRSVSWYQQTPGQGLQFLFEYFSETQRNKGNFPGRFSGRQFSNSRSEMNVSTLELGDSALYLCASSSDRLSYEQYFGPGTRLTVT.